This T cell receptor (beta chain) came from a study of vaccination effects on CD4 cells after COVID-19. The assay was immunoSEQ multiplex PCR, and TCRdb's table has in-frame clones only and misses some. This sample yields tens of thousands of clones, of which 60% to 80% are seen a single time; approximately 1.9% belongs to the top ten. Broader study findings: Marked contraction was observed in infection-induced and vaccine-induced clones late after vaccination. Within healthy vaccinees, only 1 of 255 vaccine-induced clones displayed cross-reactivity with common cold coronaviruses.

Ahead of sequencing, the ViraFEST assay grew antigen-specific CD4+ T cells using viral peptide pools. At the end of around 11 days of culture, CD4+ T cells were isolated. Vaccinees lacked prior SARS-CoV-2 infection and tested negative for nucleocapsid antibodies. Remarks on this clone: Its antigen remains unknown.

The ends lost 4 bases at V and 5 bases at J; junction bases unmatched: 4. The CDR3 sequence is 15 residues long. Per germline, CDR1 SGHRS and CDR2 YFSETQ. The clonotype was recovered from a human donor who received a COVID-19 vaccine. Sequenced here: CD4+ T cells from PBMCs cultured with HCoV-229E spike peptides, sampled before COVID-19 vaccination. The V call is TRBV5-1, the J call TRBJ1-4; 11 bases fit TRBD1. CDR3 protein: CASSPGQGVNEKLFF. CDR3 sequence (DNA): TGCGCCAGCAGCCCGGGACAGGGGGTGAATGAAAAACTGTTTTTT.